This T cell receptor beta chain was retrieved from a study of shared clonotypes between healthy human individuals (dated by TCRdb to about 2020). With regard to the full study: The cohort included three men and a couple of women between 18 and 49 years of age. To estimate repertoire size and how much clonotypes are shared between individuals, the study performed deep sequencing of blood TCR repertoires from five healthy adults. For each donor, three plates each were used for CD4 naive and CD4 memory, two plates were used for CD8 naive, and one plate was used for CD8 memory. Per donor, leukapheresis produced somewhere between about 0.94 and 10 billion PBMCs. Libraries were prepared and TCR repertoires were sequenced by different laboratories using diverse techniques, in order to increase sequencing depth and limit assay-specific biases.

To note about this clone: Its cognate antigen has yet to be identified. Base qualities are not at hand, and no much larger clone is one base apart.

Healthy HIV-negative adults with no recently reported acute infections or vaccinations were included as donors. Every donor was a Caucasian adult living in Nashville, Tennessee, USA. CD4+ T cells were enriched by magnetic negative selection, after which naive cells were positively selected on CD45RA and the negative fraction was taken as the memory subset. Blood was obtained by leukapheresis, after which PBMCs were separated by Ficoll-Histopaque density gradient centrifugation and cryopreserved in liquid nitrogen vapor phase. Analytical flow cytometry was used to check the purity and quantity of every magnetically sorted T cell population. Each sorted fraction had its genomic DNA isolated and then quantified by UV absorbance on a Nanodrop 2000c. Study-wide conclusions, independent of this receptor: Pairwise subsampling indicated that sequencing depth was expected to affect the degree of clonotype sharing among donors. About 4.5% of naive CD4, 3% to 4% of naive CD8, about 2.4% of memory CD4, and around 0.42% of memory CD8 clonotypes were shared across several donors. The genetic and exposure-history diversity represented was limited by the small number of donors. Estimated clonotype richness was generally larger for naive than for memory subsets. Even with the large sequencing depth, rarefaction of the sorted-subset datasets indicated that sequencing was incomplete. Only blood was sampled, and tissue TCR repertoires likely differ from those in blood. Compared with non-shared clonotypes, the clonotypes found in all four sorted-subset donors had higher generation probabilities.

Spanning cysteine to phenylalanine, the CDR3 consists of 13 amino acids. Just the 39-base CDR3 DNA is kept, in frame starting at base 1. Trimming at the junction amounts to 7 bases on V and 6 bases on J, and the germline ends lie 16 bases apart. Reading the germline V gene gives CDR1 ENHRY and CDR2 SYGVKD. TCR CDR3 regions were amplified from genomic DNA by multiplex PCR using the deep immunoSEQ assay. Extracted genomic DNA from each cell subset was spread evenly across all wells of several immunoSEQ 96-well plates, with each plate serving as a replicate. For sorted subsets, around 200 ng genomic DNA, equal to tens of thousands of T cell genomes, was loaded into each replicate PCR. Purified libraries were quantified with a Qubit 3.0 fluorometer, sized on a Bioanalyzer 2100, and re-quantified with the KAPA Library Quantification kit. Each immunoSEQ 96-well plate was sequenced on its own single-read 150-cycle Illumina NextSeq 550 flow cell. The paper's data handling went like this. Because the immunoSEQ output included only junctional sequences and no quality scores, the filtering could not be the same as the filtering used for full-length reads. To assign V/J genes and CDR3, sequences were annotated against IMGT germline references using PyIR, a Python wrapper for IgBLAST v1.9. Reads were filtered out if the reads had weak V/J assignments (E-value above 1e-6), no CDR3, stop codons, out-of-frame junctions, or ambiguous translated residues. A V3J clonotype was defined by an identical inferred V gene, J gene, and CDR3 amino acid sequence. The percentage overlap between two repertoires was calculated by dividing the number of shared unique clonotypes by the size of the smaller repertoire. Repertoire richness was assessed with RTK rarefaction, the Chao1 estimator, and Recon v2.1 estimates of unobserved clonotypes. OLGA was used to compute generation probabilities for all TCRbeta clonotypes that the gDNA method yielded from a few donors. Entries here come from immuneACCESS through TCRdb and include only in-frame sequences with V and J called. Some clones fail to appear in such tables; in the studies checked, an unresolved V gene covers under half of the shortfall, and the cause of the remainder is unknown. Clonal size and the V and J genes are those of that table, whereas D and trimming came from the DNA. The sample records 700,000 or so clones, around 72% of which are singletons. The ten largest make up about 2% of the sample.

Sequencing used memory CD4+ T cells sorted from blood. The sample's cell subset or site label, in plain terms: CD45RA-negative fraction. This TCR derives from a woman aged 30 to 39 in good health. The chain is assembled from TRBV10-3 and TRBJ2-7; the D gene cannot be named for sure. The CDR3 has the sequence CAIKLPAEPEQYF. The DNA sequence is TGTGCCATCAAGCTCCCTGCGGAACCCGAGCAGTACTTC.